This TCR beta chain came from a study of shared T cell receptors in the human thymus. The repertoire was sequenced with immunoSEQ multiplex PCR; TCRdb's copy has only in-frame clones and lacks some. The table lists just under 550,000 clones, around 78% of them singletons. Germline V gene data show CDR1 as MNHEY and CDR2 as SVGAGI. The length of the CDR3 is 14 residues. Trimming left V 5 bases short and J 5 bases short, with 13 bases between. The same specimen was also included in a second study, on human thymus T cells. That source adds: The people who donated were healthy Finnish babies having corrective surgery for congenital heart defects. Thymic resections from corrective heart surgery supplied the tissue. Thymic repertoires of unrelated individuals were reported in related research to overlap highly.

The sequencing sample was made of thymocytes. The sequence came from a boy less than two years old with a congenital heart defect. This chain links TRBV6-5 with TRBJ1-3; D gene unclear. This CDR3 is CASSPRSPRNTIYF. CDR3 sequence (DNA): TGTGCCAGCAGTCCCAGAAGTCCCCGAAACACCATATATTTT.